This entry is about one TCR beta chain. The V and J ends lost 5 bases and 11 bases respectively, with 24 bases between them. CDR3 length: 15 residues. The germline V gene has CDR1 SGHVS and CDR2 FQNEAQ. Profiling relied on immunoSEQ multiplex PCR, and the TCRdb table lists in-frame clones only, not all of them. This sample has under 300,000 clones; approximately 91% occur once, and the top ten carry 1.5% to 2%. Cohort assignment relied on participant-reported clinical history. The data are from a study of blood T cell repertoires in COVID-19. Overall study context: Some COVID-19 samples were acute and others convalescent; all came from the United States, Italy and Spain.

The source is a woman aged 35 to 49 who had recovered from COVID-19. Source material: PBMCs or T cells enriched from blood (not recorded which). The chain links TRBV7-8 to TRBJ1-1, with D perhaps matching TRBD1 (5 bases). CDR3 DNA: TGTGCCAGCAGCCATGCCCCGCAGGGTAACGTTTGGGCTTTCTTT. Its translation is CASSHAPQGNVWAFF.